This T cell receptor beta chain emerged from a study of blood T cell repertoires in COVID-19. As for the study in general: Both acute and convalescent COVID-19 samples were obtained from the United States, Italy and Spain. From T cells, B-cell-depleted T cells, or PBMCs came the material, which was cDNA or gDNA.

Clones were sequenced by immunoSEQ multiplex PCR, and TCRdb holds only the in-frame ones, with some missing. The table records roughly 400,000 clones, more than 80% of them present only once. Adults between about 18 and 95 years of age took part from about two dozen US areas. Participants' own reports of clinical history determined their cohort assignment. The germline CDR1 and CDR2 sequences are SGHTA and FQGNSA. The CDR3 covers 15 residues. Trimming removed 4 bases from V and 0 bases from J, with 11 bases in between. Source material: PBMCs or T cells enriched from blood (not recorded which). The clonotype was recovered from a man younger than 40 who had recovered from COVID-19. This chain links TRBV7-2 with TRBJ2-3, with D tentatively TRBD2 (6 bases). CDR3 protein: CASSSAGTSTDTQYF. The DNA for the CDR3 is TGTGCCAGCAGCTCCGCCGGGACTAGCACAGATACGCAGTATTTT.